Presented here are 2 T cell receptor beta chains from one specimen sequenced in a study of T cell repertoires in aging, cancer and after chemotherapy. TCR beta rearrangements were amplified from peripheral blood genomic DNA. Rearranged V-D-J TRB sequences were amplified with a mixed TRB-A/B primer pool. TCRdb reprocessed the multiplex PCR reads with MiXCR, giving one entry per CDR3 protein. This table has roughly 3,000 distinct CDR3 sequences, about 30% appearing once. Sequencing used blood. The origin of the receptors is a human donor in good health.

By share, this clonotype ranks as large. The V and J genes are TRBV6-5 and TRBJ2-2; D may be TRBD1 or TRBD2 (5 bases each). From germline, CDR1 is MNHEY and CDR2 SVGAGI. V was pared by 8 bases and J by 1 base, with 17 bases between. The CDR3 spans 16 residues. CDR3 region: CASGHSGTGNTGELFF. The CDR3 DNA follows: TGTGCCAGCGGGCACTCCGGGACGGGGAACACCGGGGAGCTGTTTTTT.

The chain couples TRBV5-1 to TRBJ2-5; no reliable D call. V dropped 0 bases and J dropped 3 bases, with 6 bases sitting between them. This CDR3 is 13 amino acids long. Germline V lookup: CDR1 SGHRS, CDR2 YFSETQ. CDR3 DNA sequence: TGCGCCAGCAGCTTGGGTGCAGAAGAGACCCAGTACTTC. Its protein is CASSLGAEETQYF.